The 13 T cell receptor beta chains reported below all come from one sample, sequenced in a study of glioma-infiltrating T cells after dendritic cell vaccination. Data came from immunoSEQ multiplex PCR; TCRdb stores just in-frame clones and leaves some out. The sample consists of around 100,000 clones, roughly 76% of them appearing once. The source material was blood, sampled before dendritic cell vaccination. The source of these receptors is a human donor with glioblastoma.

The CDR3 coding sequence is TGTGCCAGTAGTATAGCGGCGAACACCGGGGAGCTGTTTTTT. Protein sequence: CASSIAANTGELFF. The chain couples TRBV19 to TRBJ2-2, with no clear D. V shed 1 base and J shed 0 bases, with 3 bases lying between them. Germline CDR1 reads LNHDA; CDR2 reads SQIVND (reference sequence). The CDR3 runs 14 residues.

The J gene is TRBJ2-6, the V gene TRBV19, with 8 nucleotides matching TRBD1. Germline CDR1 is LNHDA and CDR2 is SQIVND (reference sequence). The CDR3 is 16 amino acids. The trim removed 5 bases at V and 3 bases at J, leaving 6 bases unmatched. Here the CDR3 reads CASSASGGFGANVLTF. In nucleotides, the CDR3 is TGTGCCAGTAGTGCCTCAGGGGGCTTTGGGGCCAACGTCCTGACTTTC.

This clone has a count of ten or more. The chain links TRBV7-2 to TRBJ2-1; D possibly corresponds to TRBD2 (6 bases). The germline V gene encodes CDR1 SGHTA and CDR2 FQGNSA. The V end was cut by 5 bases, the J end by 5 bases, with 10 bases between. The length of the CDR3 is 13 residues. CDR3 coding DNA: TGTGCCAGCAGCGAGGGACTTAACAATGAGCAGTTCTTC. This encodes CASSEGLNNEQFF.

This clone was recorded only once. The V and J genes are TRBV19 and TRBJ2-7; D may be TRBD1 (5 bases). Trimming took 3 bases from V and 2 from J, leaving 8 bases between them. The length of the CDR3 is 13 residues. Germline lookup yields CDR1 LNHDA and CDR2 SQIVND (reference sequence). CDR3 coding DNA: TGTGCCAGTAGTATTTTAGGGGCCTACGAGCAGTACTTC. This sequence encodes CASSILGAYEQYF.

This chain uses TRBV19 with TRBJ1-3; 8 positions match TRBD1. This CDR3 is 16 amino acids long. V dropped 4 bases and J dropped 0; count of bases not matched to a gene: 5. Germline V lookup: CDR1 LNHDA, CDR2 SQIVND (reference sequence). The CDR3 DNA sequence: TGTGCCAGTAGTACTAGACAGGGGAGCTCTGGAAACACCATATATTTT. This sequence encodes CASSTRQGSSGNTIYF.

The chain carries TRBV7-2 and TRBJ2-7, with D perhaps TRBD1 (6 bases). Germline assignment: CDR1 SGHTA and CDR2 FQGNSA. V was trimmed by 2 bases and J by 2 bases, leaving 13 bases between them. The CDR3 has 15 amino acids. CDR3 sequence: CASSLHRDTTYEQYF. CDR3 in DNA: TGTGCCAGCAGCTTACACCGGGACACAACCTACGAGCAGTACTTC.

This chain joins TRBV6-5 and TRBJ1-1; D is possibly TRBD1 (5 bases). The germline V gene has CDR1 MNHEY and CDR2 SVGAGI. The CDR3 sequence is 10 residues long. Trimming removed 11 bases at V and 4 bases at J, with 8 bases between. The CDR3 loop reads CAAQGTEAFF. CDR3 coding DNA: TGTGCCGCGCAGGGCACTGAAGCTTTCTTT.

The CDR3 region is CASRLAGATSGANVLTF. In DNA, the CDR3 is TGCGCCAGTAGACTAGCGGGGGCAACCTCTGGGGCCAACGTCCTGACTTTC. The rearrangement uses TRBV10-1 and TRBJ2-6; 12 bases fit TRBD2. Germline V gene sequence: CDR1 WNHNN, CDR2 SYGVQD (reference sequence). The length of the CDR3 is 17 residues. The V and J ends lost 9 bases and 0 bases, in that order; junction bases with no gene match: 6.

This clone showed up just a few times. The chain links TRBV11-2 to TRBJ1-1; weak D call: TRBD1 (5 bases). Germline-derived CDR1 and CDR2 are SGHAT and FQNNGV. The V gene lost 5 bases and the J gene lost 8 bases, with 12 bases spanning the gap. CDR3 size: 12 residues. For the CDR3, the DNA is TGTGCCAGCAGCCGACCCGGGGGGGAAGCTTTCTTT. It specifies CASSRPGGEAFF.

The chain has TRBV5-1 and TRBJ2-1, with TRBD2 identical over 9 bases. This CDR3 spans 16 amino acids. CDR1 is SGHRS and CDR2 is YFSETQ in the germline V gene. With 2 bases clipped from V and 8 bases from J, the junction kept 11 bases outside the gene matches. CDR3 DNA: TGCGCCAGCAGCTTCACCCGACTAGCGGATATCGATGAGCAGTTCTTC. Protein: CASSFTRLADIDEQFF.

The chain uses TRBV18 and TRBJ2-2; the match to TRBD1 covers 10 bases. Germline V lookup: CDR1 KGHSH, CDR2 LQKENI. CDR3 length equals 15 residues. V was pared by 2 bases and J by 3 bases, with 0 bases of the junction left unmatched. Here the CDR3 reads CASSPGTGDTGELFF. CDR3 sequence (DNA): TGTGCCAGCTCACCAGGGACAGGGGACACCGGGGAGCTGTTTTTT.

This chain connects TRBV10-2 to TRBJ2-2; D gene uncertain. CDR3 size: 13 residues. The germline gives CDR1 WSHSY, CDR2 SAAADI. With 3 bases removed from V and 4 bases from J, the gap between germline ends came to 6 bases. The CDR3 nucleotides read TGCGCCAGCAGTGATAGAATCACCGGGGAGCTGTTTTTT. Translation: CASSDRITGELFF.

V and J are TRBV18 and TRBJ2-3; TRBD1 agrees at 9 bases. The V gene end was trimmed by 4 bases and the J gene end by 6 bases; junction bases not matched to a gene: 11. In germline, CDR1 is KGHSH, CDR2 LQKENI. The CDR3 extends over 16 amino acids. The CDR3 nucleotides are TGTGCCAGCTCACGGATCCCGGGACAGGGTTCGGATACGCAGTATTTT. This translates into CASSRIPGQGSDTQYF.